Presented here are 14 T cell receptor beta chains from one specimen sequenced in a study of T cell responses to AZD1222 COVID-19 vaccine. Libraries were prepared by immunoSEQ multiplex PCR; TCRdb keeps only in-frame clonotypes and omits some of them. The table includes some 130,000 clones, 70% to 90% detected once. The starting material was peripheral blood, obtained on day 0 of AZD1222 vaccination. The receptors were sampled from an adult in good health.

The chain recombines TRBV6-6 with TRBJ1-2, with a possible D match to TRBD1 (6 bases). CDR3 length: 16 amino acids. Per germline, CDR1 MNHNY and CDR2 SVGAGI (reference sequence). The ends were cut back, 2 bases at V and 6 bases at J, with 19 bases in the middle. CDR3 nucleotides: TGTGCCAGCAGTTACCCGGGGGCCCAGGGAGGGGATGGCTACACCTTC. It encodes CASSYPGAQGGDGYTF.

This chain joins TRBV11-2 and TRBJ1-1; TRBD1 is a possible D gene (6 bases). Germline V gives CDR1 SGHAT, CDR2 FQNNGV. Trimming cost V 5 bases and J 4 bases, with 20 bases left between them. This CDR3 is built from 16 residues. In nucleotides, the CDR3 is TGTGCCAGCAGCACTAGTGGGGGGGGCGAAGGCACTGAAGCTTTCTTT. It codes for CASSTSGGGEGTEAFF.

This chain's CDR3 is CASSSLEGGANVLTF. The DNA of the CDR3 is TGTGCCAGCAGCTCCTTAGAGGGGGGGGCCAACGTCCTGACTTTC. J is TRBJ2-6 and V is TRBV7-8; possibly TRBD1 or TRBD2 for D (5 bases each). This CDR3 spans 15 amino acids. V lost 4 bases and J 4 bases, leaving 11 bases between the germline ends. Germline CDR1 and CDR2: SGHVS and FQNEAQ.

The chain joins TRBV6-1 to TRBJ1-5, with a possible D match to TRBD1 (5 bases). V dropped 0 bases and J dropped 6 bases, with 12 bases sitting between them. This CDR3 contains 15 residues. Germline lookup yields CDR1 MNHNS and CDR2 SASEGT. The CDR3 nucleotides read TGTGCCAGCAGTGAAGCGCTTCATGGGGGTCAGCCCCAGCATTTT. Its translation: CASSEALHGGQPQHF.

The J gene is TRBJ2-1, the V gene TRBV18; 11 bases align to TRBD2. J was trimmed by 15 bases and V by 2 bases; bases with no gene match: 6. The germline V gene encodes CDR1 KGHSH and CDR2 LQKENI. CDR3 size: 13 residues. DNA of the CDR3: TGTGCCAGCTCACCAGGAGGGACTAGCGGACCGTTCTTC. This codes for CASSPGGTSGPFF.

The rearrangement links TRBV5-1 to TRBJ2-3; D gene uncertain. This CDR3 has 11 residues. The ends were cut back, 2 bases at V and 6 bases at J, with 4 bases in the middle. The germline CDR1 and CDR2 sequences are SGHRS and YFSETQ. The DNA for the CDR3 is TGCGCCAGCAGCTTATCGGATACGCAGTATTTT. Translated: CASSLSDTQYF. Full variable domain (missing parts from reference TRBV5-1 and TRBJ2-3): KAGVTQTPRYLIKTRGQQVTLSCSPISGHRSVSWYQQTPGQGLQFLFEYFSETQRNKGNFPGRFSGRQFSNSRSEMNVSTLELGDSALYLCASSLSDTQYFGPGTRLTVL.

The chain recombines TRBV25-1 with TRBJ1-2; the D is unclear. The V end was cut by 5 bases, the J end by 7 bases, with 11 bases between. Germline V gene data show CDR1 as MGHDK and CDR2 as SYGVNS. The CDR3 spans 12 residues. The CDR3: CASSPPGGGYTF. DNA of the CDR3: TGTGCCAGCAGTCCCCCTGGCGGTGGCTACACCTTC.

The chain joins TRBV28 to TRBJ2-6, with D tentatively TRBD1 or TRBD2 (6 bases each). The V and J ends lost 2 bases and 0 bases respectively, with 14 bases between them. CDR3 length: 18 amino acids. The germline V gene encodes CDR1 MDHEN and CDR2 SYDVKM. DNA for the CDR3: TGTGCCAGCAGTTTACGGAGGGGGTTGTACTCTGGGGCCAACGTCCTGACTTTC. As protein: CASSLRRGLYSGANVLTF. The variable domain in full, with the rest retrieved from reference TRBV28 and TRBJ2-6, is DVKVTQSSRYLVKRTGEKVFLECVQDMDHENMFWYRQDPGLGLRLIYFSYDVKMKEKGDIPEGYSVSREKKERFSLILESASTNQTSMYLCASSLRRGLYSGANVLTFGAGSRLTVL.

The J gene is TRBJ2-7, the V gene TRBV11-2, with 7 bases fitting TRBD2. V shed 1 base and J 3 bases; nucleotides not matched to a gene: 18. From germline, CDR1 is SGHAT and CDR2 FQNNGV. This CDR3 is 19 amino acids long. CDR3 DNA: TGTGCCAGCAGCTTAGTGGGGCGGCTAGCGGAACCCCAGCGCTACGAGCAGTACTTC. Translated: CASSLVGRLAEPQRYEQYF.

V gene TRBV4-1 combines with J gene TRBJ2-6; D is perhaps TRBD1 (5 bases). This CDR3 has 15 amino acids. In germline, CDR1 is MGHRA, CDR2 YSYEKL. Trimming left V 3 bases short and J 0 bases short, with 6 bases between. The CDR3 spells CASSHRASGANVLTF. Written as DNA, the CDR3 is TGCGCCAGCAGCCACAGGGCCTCTGGGGCCAACGTCCTGACTTTC.

The chain links TRBV19 to TRBJ2-4; 8 nucleotides agree with TRBD1. This CDR3 has 15 amino acids. The J segment lost 8 bases and the V segment lost 3 bases, leaving 9 bases of the junction unmatched. CDR1 and CDR2 from the germline V gene are LNHDA and SQIVND (reference sequence). This CDR3 is CASSIDGQGSDIQYF. DNA for the CDR3: TGTGCCAGTAGTATCGATGGACAGGGTAGTGACATTCAGTACTTC.

The chain couples TRBV14 to TRBJ2-1; D might be TRBD1 or TRBD2, each matching 5 bases. CDR3 length: 16 residues. Germline V gene data show CDR1 as SGHDN and CDR2 as FVKESK. With 7 bases removed from V and 4 bases from J, the gap between germline ends came to 20 bases. The CDR3 nucleotides are TGTGCCAGCACTCCTGAGGGACCCCCTCGATACAATGAGCAGTTCTTC. It translates to CASTPEGPPRYNEQFF.

This chain uses TRBV5-1 with TRBJ2-2; 12 positions match TRBD2. J gave up 1 base and V 5 bases, and 0 bases lay outside the gene matches. Germline CDR1 SGHRS, CDR2 YFSETQ. CDR3 length equals 15 residues. The CDR3 spells CASRLAGGNTGELFF. Written as DNA, the CDR3 is TGCGCCAGCAGACTAGCGGGAGGGAACACCGGGGAGCTGTTTTTT.

This chain joins TRBV9 and TRBJ2-1; D is uncertain. The germline V gene encodes CDR1 SGDLS and CDR2 YYNGEE. The CDR3 extends over 13 amino acids. Trimming left V 3 bases short and J 4 bases short, with 8 bases between. CDR3 sequence: CASSEANYNEQFF. The CDR3 DNA is TGTGCCAGCAGCGAGGCAAATTACAATGAGCAGTTCTTC.